What follows are 13 T cell receptor beta chains derived from one specimen sequenced in a study of a mutant IDH1 vaccine in newly diagnosed glioma. These receptors have no known antigen. Time point here: week 11, during vaccination. Doses consisted of 300 ug of mutant IDH1 20-mer peptide each, paired with topical imiquimod. TCRdb keeps only in-frame clones here, not all; method: immunoSEQ multiplex PCR. Of about 130,000 clones detected, around three quarters appear once; the ten largest clones hold 5.5%. Specimen: PBMCs, collected from a glioma patient whose treatment included an IDH1 peptide vaccine. These TCRs come from a man aged 40-55 years with glioma.

V and J are TRBV6-1 and TRBJ1-2; D unresolved. CDR3 size: 15 residues. Germline values: CDR1 MNHNS, CDR2 SASEGT. The V end lost 3 bases, the J end lost 0 bases, and 11 bases lay between the germline ends. The DNA for the CDR3 is TGTGCCAGCAGTGAGTACAGCAACTCTAACTATGGCTACACCTTC. It codes for CASSEYSNSNYGYTF.

V usage is TRBV19 and J usage is TRBJ1-1; no clear D gene. This CDR3 has 14 residues. Germline values: CDR1 LNHDA, CDR2 SQIVND (reference sequence). V was clipped by 3 bases and J by 1 base, with 9 bases between them. The CDR3 sequence: CASSIVEANTEAFF. The CDR3, as DNA: TGTGCCAGTAGTATTGTGGAGGCGAACACTGAAGCTTTCTTT. Full variable domain (outside the CDR3, taken from reference TRBV19 and TRBJ1-1): DGGITQSPKYLFRKEGQNVTLSCEQNLNHDAMYWYRQDPGQGLRLIYYSQIVNDFQKGDIAEGYSVSREKKESFPLTVTSAQKNPTAFYLCASSIVEANTEAFFGQGTRLTVV.

This clone showed up just once. This rearrangement joins TRBV5-1 to TRBJ2-1; D remains unclear. V was clipped by 0 bases and J by 9 bases, with 10 bases between them. CDR3 length: 13 amino acids. Per germline, CDR1 SGHRS and CDR2 YFSETQ. CDR3 protein: CASSLARNGEQFF. The DNA of the CDR3 is TGCGCCAGCAGCTTGGCCAGAAACGGTGAGCAGTTCTTC.

The V call is TRBV6-5, the J call TRBJ2-7, with 7 nucleotides matching TRBD1. The V gene end was trimmed by 4 bases and the J gene end by 2 bases; junction bases not matched to a gene: 2. CDR3 length equals 13 residues. The germline gives CDR1 MNHEY, CDR2 SVGAGI. The CDR3 loop reads CASSSRGPYEQYF. The CDR3 region has the DNA TGTGCCAGCAGTTCTAGGGGGCCCTACGAGCAGTACTTC.

V usage is TRBV7-9 and J usage is TRBJ2-5; D perhaps matches TRBD2 (6 bases). This CDR3 has 13 residues. Trimming removed 5 bases at V and 5 bases at J, with 12 bases between. Germline V gene lookup returns CDR1 SEHNR and CDR2 FQNEAQ (reference sequence). The CDR3 DNA follows: TGTGCCAGCAGCGAGACTAGTGGGGAGACCCAGTACTTC. Protein: CASSETSGETQYF.

The V and J genes are TRBV25-1 and TRBJ2-3; 7 bases match TRBD1. Trimming at V came to 7 bases and at J to 0 bases, leaving 13 bases not matched to a gene. CDR1 and CDR2 from the germline V gene are MGHDK and SYGVNS. The CDR3 sequence is 17 residues long. CDR3 loop: CASTPPRQGPSTDTQYF. The CDR3, as DNA: TGTGCCAGCACCCCACCGAGACAGGGACCTAGCACAGATACGCAGTATTTT.

V usage is TRBV25-1 and J usage is TRBJ1-1; possibly TRBD1 for D (6 bases). Germline CDR1 reads MGHDK; CDR2 reads SYGVNS. This CDR3 is 12 amino acids long. The V and J ends lost 4 bases and 8 bases respectively, with 11 bases between them. The CDR3 DNA sequence: TGTGCCAGCAGTGGACAGGAAACGGAAGCTTTCTTT. As protein: CASSGQETEAFF.

The chain couples TRBV19 to TRBJ2-1, with D perhaps matching TRBD2 (6 bases). This CDR3 has 13 amino acids. CDR1 is LNHDA, CDR2 SQIVND, per germline (reference sequence). Trimming pared 2 bases from V and 7 bases from J, leaving 9 bases between. CDR3 amino acids: CASSITGGNEQFF. For the CDR3, the DNA is TGTGCCAGTAGTATAACCGGAGGGAATGAGCAGTTCTTC.

The rearrangement uses TRBV30 and TRBJ1-5; D not resolved. The V gene lost 5 bases and the J gene lost 5 bases, with 13 bases spanning the gap. CDR1 is GTSNPN, CDR2 SVGIG, per germline (reference sequence). This CDR3 spans 13 amino acids. CDR3 protein: CAWATATDQPQHF. CDR3 nucleotide sequence: TGTGCCTGGGCTACAGCAACCGATCAGCCCCAGCATTTT.

The gene calls are TRBV19 and TRBJ2-6, with 9 bases lining up with TRBD2. Germline V gene data show CDR1 as LNHDA and CDR2 as SQIVND (reference sequence). This CDR3 contains 16 residues. J lost 2 bases, V lost 4 bases, and 3 bases had no gene match. CDR3 region: CASSSGGEPGANVLTF. As DNA, the CDR3 is TGTGCCAGTAGTAGCGGGGGGGAGCCTGGGGCCAACGTCCTGACTTTC.

This sequence joins TRBV7-6 and TRBJ2-7, with a possible D match to TRBD1 (5 bases). The CDR3 totals 12 residues. The germline gives CDR1 SGHVS, CDR2 FNYEAQ. The V end was cut by 4 bases, the J end by 4 bases, with 8 bases between. As DNA, the CDR3 is TGTGCCAGCAGCTCCGACAGATACGAGCAGTACTTC. Residues: CASSSDRYEQYF. Full variable domain (outside the CDR3, taken from reference TRBV7-6 and TRBJ2-7): GAGVSQSPRYKVTKRGQDVALRCDPISGHVSLYWYRQALGQGPEFLTYFNYEAQQDKSGLPNDRFSAERPEGSISTLTIQRTEQRDSAMYRCASSSDRYEQYFGPGTRLTVT.

This clone appeared a single time. This chain uses TRBV13 with TRBJ2-7, with D perhaps matching TRBD1 or TRBD2 (5 bases each). CDR1 PRHDT and CDR2 FYEKMQ come from the germline V gene (reference sequence). This CDR3 is built from 14 residues. The ends were cut back, 1 base at V and 1 base at J, with 8 bases in the middle. CDR3 sequence: CASSLEGRSYEQYF. The CDR3 nucleotides are TGTGCCAGCAGCTTAGAGGGACGGTCCTACGAGCAGTACTTC.

The V call is TRBV28, the J call TRBJ1-2; the match to TRBD1 covers 9 bases. Germline CDR1 MDHEN, CDR2 SYDVKM. The J segment lost 9 bases and the V segment lost 6 bases, leaving 11 bases of the junction unmatched. This CDR3 is 14 amino acids long. CDR3 protein: CASRGTGTGRSYTF. CDR3 sequence (DNA): TGTGCCAGCAGGGGAACCGGGACAGGGCGAAGCTACACCTTC.